This is a list of T cell receptor beta chains from one sample in a study of graft-versus-host responses after intestinal transplantation. Profiling relied on immunoSEQ multiplex PCR, and the TCRdb table lists in-frame clones only, not all of them. The top ten hold about 5.5% of the sample, which has roughly 46,000 clones, around 93% seen once. Sequenced material: PBMCs, taken around 800 days after a first intestinal transplant, on the day of a second. The receptors were gathered from a human patient who received an intestinal transplant, so some T cells may come from the graft donor. CDR3s include the opening cysteine and the closing phenylalanine or tryptophan. Fields, in order: V gene, J gene, D gene, clone size, CDR3 protein, CDR3 DNA. The D gene is left open where the match is weak. Rows give clone size only sometimes, using once, few, many, or a class for an expanded clone.

V: TRBV6-5; J: TRBJ2-4; D: TRBD1; size: -; CDR3: CASNPTGVAKNIQYF; DNA: TGTGCCAGCAATCCGACAGGGGTAGCCAAAAACATTCAGTACTTC
V: TRBV2; J: TRBJ2-7; D: -; size: -; CDR3: CASSLQLAYEQYF; DNA: TGTGCCAGCAGTTTGCAACTGGCCTACGAGCAGTACTTC
V: TRBV30; J: TRBJ1-2; D: -; size: -; CDR3: CAWWGDHYYGYTF; DNA: TGTGCCTGGTGGGGGGACCATTACTATGGCTACACCTTC
V: TRBV19; J: TRBJ2-5; D: TRBD2; size: -; CDR3: CASSRTLLAGLQETQYF; DNA: TGTGCCAGTAGTCGTACCCTTCTAGCGGGCCTCCAAGAGACCCAGTACTTC
V: TRBV5-5; J: TRBJ2-5; D: -; size: -; CDR3: CATSGIQGETQYF; DNA: TGTGCCACATCCGGGATCCAGGGGGAGACCCAGTACTTC
V: TRBV10-3; J: TRBJ2-1; D: TRBD2; size: -; CDR3: CAIRDRLAGGREQFF; DNA: TGTGCCATCAGAGACCGACTAGCGGGAGGGCGCGAGCAGTTCTTC
V: TRBV28; J: TRBJ1-3; D: -; size: -; CDR3: CASTGAMEDHGNTIYF; DNA: TGTGCCAGCACTGGGGCTATGGAGGATCATGGAAACACCATATATTTT
V: TRBV19; J: TRBJ1-2; D: TRBD1; size: -; CDR3: CASSTGTGYGYTF; DNA: TGTGCCAGTAGTACGGGGACAGGTTATGGCTACACCTTC
V: TRBV7-8; J: TRBJ2-5; D: -; size: -; CDR3: CASSLGGSGEQETQYF; DNA: TGTGCCAGCAGCTTAGGAGGGTCGGGGGAACAAGAGACCCAGTACTTC
V: TRBV29-1; J: TRBJ1-2; D: -; size: -; CDR3: CSVTAETNYGYTF; DNA: TGCAGCGTTACAGCGGAGACTAACTATGGCTACACCTTC
V: TRBV19; J: TRBJ2-1; D: TRBD2; size: -; CDR3: CASSIGGLADNEQFF; DNA: TGTGCCAGTAGTATAGGGGGACTAGCGGACAATGAGCAGTTCTTC
V: TRBV11-2; J: TRBJ2-1; D: -; size: -; CDR3: CASTTRRGVYNEQFF; DNA: TGTGCCAGCACTACGCGGCGCGGGGTCTACAATGAGCAGTTCTTC
V: TRBV9; J: TRBJ2-5; D: TRBD1; size: -; CDR3: CASSVEDRGYQETQYF; DNA: TGTGCCAGCAGCGTAGAGGACAGGGGGTATCAAGAGACCCAGTACTTC
V: TRBV6-6; J: TRBJ2-3; D: -; size: -; CDR3: CASSSRGRGVDTQYF; DNA: TGTGCCAGCAGTTCCCGGGGCCGTGGGGTGGATACGCAGTATTTT
V: TRBV7-9; J: TRBJ1-2; D: TRBD1; size: -; CDR3: CASSSGTGDNYGYTF; DNA: TGTGCCAGCAGCTCCGGGACAGGGGATAACTATGGCTACACCTTC
V: TRBV29-1; J: TRBJ2-3; D: -; size: -; CDR3: CSAQPQGTSTDTQYF; DNA: TGCAGCGCTCAACCACAGGGAACGAGCACAGATACGCAGTATTTT
V: TRBV28; J: TRBJ2-7; D: TRBD2; size: once; CDR3: CATQRLAGSYEQYF; DNA: TGTGCCACCCAAAGGCTAGCGGGCTCCTACGAGCAGTACTTC
V: TRBV19; J: TRBJ2-7; D: TRBD1; size: few; CDR3: CASSAPGQGGYEQYF; DNA: TGTGCCAGTAGTGCGCCGGGACAGGGGGGCTACGAGCAGTACTTC
V: TRBV27; J: TRBJ2-1; D: -; size: -; CDR3: CASSFVYSSNEQFF; DNA: TGTGCCAGCAGTTTCGTATATTCCTCCAATGAGCAGTTCTTC
V: TRBV7-6; J: TRBJ1-3; D: -; size: -; CDR3: CASSDSEGWVLGNTIYF; DNA: TGTGCCAGCAGCGATTCGGAGGGGTGGGTACTTGGAAACACCATATATTTT
V: TRBV10-3; J: TRBJ1-2; D: TRBD1; size: -; CDR3: CAISDHRGREGLGYTF; DNA: TGTGCCATCAGTGATCACAGGGGGCGAGAAGGCCTTGGCTACACCTTC
V: TRBV7-2; J: TRBJ2-3; D: TRBD1; size: -; CDR3: CASSYLQGNTQYF; DNA: TGTGCCAGCAGCTACCTACAGGGGAATACGCAGTATTTT
V: TRBV5-1; J: TRBJ2-5; D: TRBD2; size: -; CDR3: CASMGREGYQETQYF; DNA: TGCGCCAGCATGGGGCGGGAGGGGTACCAAGAGACCCAGTACTTC
V: TRBV2; J: TRBJ1-1; D: -; size: -; CDR3: CASRDRRAFF; DNA: TGTGCCAGCAGGGATCGTAGAGCTTTCTTT
V: TRBV9; J: TRBJ2-7; D: -; size: -; CDR3: CASSVGPSYEQYF; DNA: TGTGCCAGCAGCGTAGGTCCCTCCTACGAGCAGTACTTC
V: TRBV19; J: TRBJ2-1; D: -; size: -; CDR3: CASSIALPGGNEQFF; DNA: TGTGCCAGTAGTATAGCCCTCCCGGGTGGGAATGAGCAGTTCTTC
V: TRBV7-9; J: TRBJ2-5; D: TRBD1; size: -; CDR3: CASSSHRGDWETQYF; DNA: TGTGCCAGCAGCTCCCACAGGGGGGATTGGGAGACCCAGTACTTC
V: TRBV30; J: TRBJ2-5; D: -; size: -; CDR3: CAWGSVGETQYF; DNA: TGTGCCTGGGGGTCGGTGGGGGAGACCCAGTACTTC
V: TRBV10-3; J: TRBJ2-7; D: -; size: -; CDR3: CAIRGGASYEQYF; DNA: TGTGCCATCCGCGGCGGGGCCTCCTACGAGCAGTACTTC
V: TRBV9; J: TRBJ2-7; D: -; size: -; CDR3: CASSVGGYKFDEQYF; DNA: TGTGCCAGCAGCGTAGGAGGGTATAAGTTCGACGAGCAGTACTTC
V: TRBV9; J: TRBJ2-4; D: -; size: -; CDR3: CASSVGGDAPKNIQYF; DNA: TGTGCCAGCAGCGTAGGGGGGGACGCCCCCAAAAACATTCAGTACTTC
V: TRBV11-3; J: TRBJ2-1; D: TRBD2; size: -; CDR3: CASSFRAGGPIEQFF; DNA: TGTGCCAGCAGCTTTCGAGCGGGAGGGCCGATTGAGCAGTTCTTC
V: TRBV9; J: TRBJ2-2; D: -; size: -; CDR3: CASSVGVDTGELFF; DNA: TGTGCCAGCAGCGTAGGGGTGGACACCGGGGAGCTGTTTTTT
V: TRBV2; J: TRBJ2-1; D: TRBD1; size: -; CDR3: CASSEGQGYNEQFF; DNA: TGTGCCAGCAGTGAGGGACAGGGTTACAATGAGCAGTTCTTC